This T cell receptor beta chain derives from a study of T-cell reconstitution after alpha-beta-depleted transplantation in children. The CDR3 covers 13 residues. Trimming left V 3 bases short and J 2 bases short, with 8 bases between. CDR1 and CDR2 (germline): GTSNPN, SVGIG (reference sequence). During its preparation, the TCRbeta library received unique molecular identifiers. MiXCR, applied by TCRdb to the PCR reads, yields one record per CDR3 protein. The sample carries around 93,000 distinct CDR3 sequences, roughly 7.7% recorded once. Ten or more counts support this clonotype. Sequences were derived from PBMCs from the stem cell graft donor, sampled from the stem cell graft. V and J are TRBV30 and TRBJ2-1; D is uncertain. The origin of this receptor is a human donor who donated a stem cell graft to a child with congenital amegakaryocytic thrombocytopenia. The CDR3 coding sequence is TGTGCCTGGAGAGATACCCCCTACAATGAGCAGTTCTTC. This encodes CAWRDTPYNEQFF.